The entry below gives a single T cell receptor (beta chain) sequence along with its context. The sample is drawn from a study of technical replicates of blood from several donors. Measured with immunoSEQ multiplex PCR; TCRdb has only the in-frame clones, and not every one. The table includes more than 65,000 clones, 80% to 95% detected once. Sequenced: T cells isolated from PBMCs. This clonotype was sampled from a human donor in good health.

The CDR3 here is CASSPRGGQETQYF. The CDR3 nucleotides read TGTGCCAGCTCACCACGCGGGGGGCAAGAGACCCAGTACTTC. This rearrangement joins TRBV18 to TRBJ2-5, with TRBD2 identical over 8 bases. J was trimmed by 2 bases and V by 1 base; bases with no gene match: 0. The germline V gene encodes CDR1 KGHSH and CDR2 LQKENI. The length of the CDR3 is 14 residues. The complete variable domain, with remaining parts taken from reference TRBV18 and TRBJ2-5, reads NAGVMQNPRHLVRRRGQEARLRCSPMKGHSHVYWYRQLPEEGLKFMVYLQKENIIDESGMPKERFSAEFPKEGPSILRIQQVVRGDSAAYFCASSPRGGQETQYFGPGTRLLVL.